These T cell receptor beta chains were read from a single sample in a study of control samples from healthy donors and cancer patients. Sequencing used immunoSEQ multiplex PCR; TCRdb keeps in-frame clones, though not all of them. The data contain approximately 100,000 clones, roughly 92% of them seen just once; the ten biggest clones take up under 4%. The sequenced sample was blood. The receptors originated from a human donor in good health. The donor label of this sample is uncertain. The CDR3 runs from the conserved cysteine through the conserved F or W. D genes are given only for firm matches. Part of the rows lack a size; the others show once, few, many or a class for expanded clones.

d_gene	v_gene	abundance	j_gene	CDR3nt	CDR3aa
-	TRBV6-1	-	TRBJ1-2	TGTGCCAGCAGTGAAGTGCAGCGTCCCTATGGCTACACCTTC	CASSEVQRPYGYTF
-	TRBV11-2	-	TRBJ1-6	TGTGCCAGCAGGGGGGACGGCTATAATTCACCCCTCCACTTT	CASRGDGYNSPLHF
-	TRBV28	-	TRBJ2-2	TGTGCCAGCAGTTTATGGGGGGACACATACACCGGGGAGCTGTTTTTT	CASSLWGDTYTGELFF
-	TRBV5-4	-	TRBJ2-5	TGTGCCAGCAGCTTGGATAGGGGGATATCGGAGACCCAGTACTTC	CASSLDRGISETQYF
-	TRBV7-2	-	TRBJ2-2	TGTGCCAGCAGCTCGGACTGGAACACCGGGGAGCTGTTTTTT	CASSSDWNTGELFF
-	TRBV15	-	TRBJ2-3	TGTGCCACCAGCAGAGAGAGGGGGAACGGGGAGACAGATACGCAGTATTTT	CATSRERGNGETDTQYF
-	TRBV24-1	-	TRBJ2-5	TGTGCCACCAGTGATCCGGACTTCCAAGAGACCCAGTACTTC	CATSDPDFQETQYF
-	TRBV3-1/TRBV3-2	-	TRBJ1-2	TGTGCCAGCAGCCAAGATCTCCCAGGGAACTATGGCTACACCTTC	CASSQDLPGNYGYTF
-	TRBV5-5	-	TRBJ1-4	TGTGCCAGCAGCTGGGAGACTGAGTATGAAAAACTGTTTTTT	CASSWETEYEKLFF
-	TRBV6-1	few	TRBJ1-5	TGTGCCAGCAGTGAATTGCGGAGTACGAGCAATCAGCCCCAGCATTTT	CASSELRSTSNQPQHF
-	TRBV5-1	-	TRBJ1-1	TGCGCCAGCAGCCTACACAGGGACACCAATGAAGCTTTCTTT	CASSLHRDTNEAFF
-	TRBV6-5	-	TRBJ1-5	TGTGCCAGCAGATCAGGTTATAGCAATCAGCCCCAGCATTTT	CASRSGYSNQPQHF
-	TRBV30	-	TRBJ1-1	TGTGCCTGGAACCCCGACATCCTAGCCCTATCTTTCTTT	CAWNPDILALSFF
TRBD1	TRBV25-1	-	TRBJ2-7	TGTGCCAGCAGTGACCCAAAAACAGGGGTGACCTACGAGCAGTACTTC	CASSDPKTGVTYEQYF
-	TRBV6-1	-	TRBJ1-1	TGTGCCAGCAGTGAACAAACAGGGAACACTGAAGCTTTCTTT	CASSEQTGNTEAFF
TRBD1	TRBV6-6	once	TRBJ1-5	TGTGCCACCCGGGACAGGGAGTATCAGCCCCAGCATTTT	CATRDREYQPQHF
TRBD1	TRBV5-1	-	TRBJ1-2	TGCGCCAGCAGCACCGGACAGGGGGCGACTAACTATGGCTACACCTTC	CASSTGQGATNYGYTF
-	TRBV28	-	TRBJ1-1	TGTGCCAGCAGTTGGGGGGTCAACACTGAAGCTTTCTTT	CASSWGVNTEAFF
TRBD2	TRBV2	-	TRBJ2-3	TGTGCCAGCAGTGGGGGAGGGACAGATACGCAGTATTTT	CASSGGGTDTQYF
-	TRBV3-1/TRBV3-2	-	TRBJ1-4	TGTGCCAGCAGCCAACAGGGGACTAATGAAAAACTGTTTTTT	CASSQQGTNEKLFF
-	TRBV19	-	TRBJ2-6	TGTGCCAGTAGTAGTCTTGCAGGGGCCCCCTCTGGGGCCAACGTCCTGACTTTC	CASSSLAGAPSGANVLTF
-	TRBV9	once	TRBJ2-1	TGTGCCAGCAGCGTAGACAGGGCCCCCTACAATGAGCAGTTCTTC	CASSVDRAPYNEQFF
-	TRBV6-1	-	TRBJ1-5	TGTGCCAGCAGTGAAGTAGCCGGGGTCGGCAATCAGCCCCAGCATTTT	CASSEVAGVGNQPQHF
-	TRBV11-1	once	TRBJ2-5	TGTGCCAGCAGCTTGGTCGGCGGGAAGGAAGAGACCCAGTACTTC	CASSLVGGKEETQYF
TRBD1	TRBV3-1/TRBV3-2	-	TRBJ1-3	TGTGCCAGCAGCCAAGACCTTGGCCCCGGGACAGGGGACGGAAACACCATATATTTT	CASSQDLGPGTGDGNTIYF
-	TRBV7-9	-	TRBJ2-3	TGTGCCAGCAGCTCTACAACCCAGGACAAGGACACAGATACGCAGTATTTT	CASSSTTQDKDTDTQYF
-	TRBV4-3	few	TRBJ1-6	TGCGCCAGCAGCCAAGAGACTGGGCGTTCACCCCTCCACTTT	CASSQETGRSPLHF
TRBD1	TRBV18	-	TRBJ1-1	TGTGCCAGCTCACCCGGAGGGGGCTACACTGAAGCTTTCTTT	CASSPGGGYTEAFF
TRBD1	TRBV6-6	once	TRBJ1-1	TGTGCCAGCAGTTCCACAACCCAGGGGGGGAGGACTGAAGCTTTCTTT	CASSSTTQGGRTEAFF
TRBD2	TRBV5-5	-	TRBJ2-7	TGTGCCAGCAGCCCGGGGGGTCTTGAGCAGTACTTC	CASSPGGLEQYF
-	TRBV18	-	TRBJ2-2	TGTGCCAGCTCACCAAACTCACAGGTCCGTCGCACCGGGGAGCTGTTTTTT	CASSPNSQVRRTGELFF
-	TRBV6-2/TRBV6-3	once	TRBJ1-1	TGTGCCAGCAGTTACCTCGGGGGGAGCACTGAAGCTTTCTTT	CASSYLGGSTEAFF
-	TRBV30	-	TRBJ1-5	TGTGCCTGGAGTGTCGGTCAGCCCCAGCATTTT	CAWSVGQPQHF
TRBD1	TRBV24-1	once	TRBJ2-2	TGTGCCACCAGTGACCGCGGACAGGGCTACACCGGGGAGCTGTTTTTT	CATSDRGQGYTGELFF
TRBD1	TRBV6-1	-	TRBJ2-7	TGTGCCAGCAGTGGGGTGCACGGGACAGGTGTCCCCGAGCAGTACTTC	CASSGVHGTGVPEQYF
-	TRBV9	once	TRBJ1-5	TGTGCCAGCAGCCCGGACAATAGCAATCAGCCCCAGCATTTT	CASSPDNSNQPQHF
-	TRBV6-5	-	TRBJ2-2	TGTGCCAGCAGTTACTCGGCCAGTACCGGGGAGCTGTTTTTT	CASSYSASTGELFF